This T cell receptor beta chain emerged from a study of blood T cell repertoires in COVID-19. Study in general: From the United States, Italy and Spain came samples of acute and convalescent COVID-19. In each case, the material was cDNA or gDNA derived from T cells, B-cell-depleted T cells, or PBMCs.

CDR1 and CDR2 (germline): ENHRY, SYGVKD. The CDR3 contains 15 residues. V shed 7 bases, J shed 0 bases, and the junction held 8 bases outside the gene matches. Authors' analysis steps: The authors estimated nucleated cell counts from reference gene primer amplification. Using immunoSEQ multiplex PCR, the repertoire was profiled, and TCRdb retains in-frame clones only, with some absent. The V and J calls and clone size were taken over from that table, and D and trimming were inferred from the DNA. The sample carries tens of thousands of clones, 88% recorded once. This TCR derives from a human donor with active COVID-19. The donor label of this sample is uncertain. The sample was peripheral blood. The J gene is TRBJ2-7, the V gene TRBV10-3; the match to TRBD2 covers 8 bases. The CDR3 region is CAITEGGTSSYEQYF. In nucleotides, the CDR3 is TGTGCCATCACCGAGGGGGGGACTAGCTCCTACGAGCAGTACTTC.